This T cell receptor beta chain was profiled in a study of response to subunit inactivated influenza vaccine. Study-level findings and limits: It was suggested by the authors that few new T cells are recruited by each seasonal influenza vaccination.

TCRdb processed the RT-PCR reads anew with MiXCR; each CDR3 protein has one entry. The data show about 570,000 distinct CDR3 sequences, around 10% seen once. Note on this clonotype: No antigen is known for it.

The same sample was also used in a study of T cells expressing NK-cell markers. From that second work: Scientists made TCR beta cDNA using 5'RACE template switching with UMIs. Obtained from sorted CD3+CD56+NKG2C+, CD3+CD56+NKG2C- and CD3+CD56-NKG2C+ T cells were the TCR beta repertoires. The dominant NKG2C+ clonotypes represented about 1.0-7.5% of CD8+ T cells in six donors. These clonotypes additionally ranked first within the CD3+CD56-NKG2C+ fraction of a few donors.

Sequencing used PBMCs from blood, obtained on the day of vaccination. The TCR originated in a man aged 50 to 59 who received an inactivated influenza vaccine.

The CDR3 reads CSADGRGASIRHEQFF. The CDR3 coding sequence is TGCAGCGCAGATGGGCGGGGGGCGTCAATCAGGCATGAGCAGTTCTTC. The gene calls are TRBV29-1 and TRBJ2-1; 8 bases match TRBD2. V gave up 7 bases and J gave up 8 bases; unmatched junction bases: 19. The CDR3 is 16 amino acids. The germline CDR1 and CDR2 sequences are SQVTM and ANQGSEA.